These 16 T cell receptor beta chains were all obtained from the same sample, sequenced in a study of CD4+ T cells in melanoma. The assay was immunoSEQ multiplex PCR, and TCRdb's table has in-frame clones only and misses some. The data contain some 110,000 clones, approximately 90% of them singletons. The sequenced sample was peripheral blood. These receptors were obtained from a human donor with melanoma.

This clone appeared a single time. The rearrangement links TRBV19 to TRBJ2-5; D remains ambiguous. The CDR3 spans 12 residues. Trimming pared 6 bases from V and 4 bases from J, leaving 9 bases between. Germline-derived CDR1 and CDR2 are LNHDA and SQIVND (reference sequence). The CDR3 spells CASRGNTETQYF. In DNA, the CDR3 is TGTGCCAGTAGGGGGAACACAGAGACCCAGTACTTC.

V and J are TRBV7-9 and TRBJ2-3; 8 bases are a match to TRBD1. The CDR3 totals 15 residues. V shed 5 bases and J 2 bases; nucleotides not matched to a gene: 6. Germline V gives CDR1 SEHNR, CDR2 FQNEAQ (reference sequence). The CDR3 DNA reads TGTGCCAGCAGCCCCGAGGGACAGGCCACAGATACGCAGTATTTT. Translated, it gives CASSPEGQATDTQYF.

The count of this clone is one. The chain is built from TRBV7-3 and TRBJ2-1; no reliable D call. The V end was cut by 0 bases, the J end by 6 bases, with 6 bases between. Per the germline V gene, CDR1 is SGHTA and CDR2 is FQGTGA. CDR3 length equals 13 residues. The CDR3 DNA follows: TGTGCCAGCAGCTTAACTAGTACCAATGAGCAGTTCTTC. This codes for CASSLTSTNEQFF.

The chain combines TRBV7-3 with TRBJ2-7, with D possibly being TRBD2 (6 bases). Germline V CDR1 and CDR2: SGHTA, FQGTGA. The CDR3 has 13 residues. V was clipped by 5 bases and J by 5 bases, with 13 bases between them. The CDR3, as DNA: TGTGCCAGCAGCCCCCTCCCGGGGGACGAGCAGTACTTC. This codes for CASSPLPGDEQYF.

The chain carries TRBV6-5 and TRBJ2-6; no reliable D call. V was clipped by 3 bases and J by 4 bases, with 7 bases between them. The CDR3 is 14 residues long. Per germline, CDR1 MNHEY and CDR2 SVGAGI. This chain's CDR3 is CASSYGKGANVLTF. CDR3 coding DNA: TGTGCCAGCAGTTATGGGAAGGGGGCCAACGTCCTGACTTTC.

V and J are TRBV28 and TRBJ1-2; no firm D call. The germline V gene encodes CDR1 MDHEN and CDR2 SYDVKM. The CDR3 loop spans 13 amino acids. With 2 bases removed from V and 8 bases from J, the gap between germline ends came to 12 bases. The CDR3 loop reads CASSLPLFRGYTF. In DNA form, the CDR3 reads TGTGCCAGCAGTTTACCCCTTTTCCGGGGCTACACCTTC.

CDR3 residues: CASSQDWVETQYF. The CDR3 DNA follows: TGTGCCAGCAGCCAAGATTGGGTCGAGACCCAGTACTTC. This chain links TRBV14 with TRBJ2-5; no reliable D call. The CDR3 is 13 residues long. Germline CDR1 reads SGHDN; CDR2 reads FVKESK. V lost 0 bases, J lost 5 bases, and 7 bases lay in between.

This CDR3 reads CASSQEKSWSGGRRETQYF. CDR3 DNA sequence: TGTGCCAGCAGCCAAGAAAAGTCCTGGTCGGGGGGGCGGAGGGAGACCCAGTACTTC. V usage is TRBV4-2 and J usage is TRBJ2-5; 8 nucleotides align to TRBD2. The CDR3 extends over 19 amino acids. Germline V lookup: CDR1 LGHNA, CDR2 YNFKEQ. V lost 0 bases and J lost 5; bases outside the gene matches: 17.

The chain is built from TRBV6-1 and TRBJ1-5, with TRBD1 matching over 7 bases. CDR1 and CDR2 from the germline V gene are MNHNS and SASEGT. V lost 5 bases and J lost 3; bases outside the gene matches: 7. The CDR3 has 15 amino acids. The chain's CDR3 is CASSSGTDFNQPQHF. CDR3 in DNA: TGTGCCAGCAGTTCCGGGACAGACTTCAATCAGCCCCAGCATTTT.

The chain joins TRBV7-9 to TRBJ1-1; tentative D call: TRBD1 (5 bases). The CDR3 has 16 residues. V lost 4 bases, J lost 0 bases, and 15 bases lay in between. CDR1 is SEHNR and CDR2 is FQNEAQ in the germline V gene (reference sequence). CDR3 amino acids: CASSSPERGMNTEAFF. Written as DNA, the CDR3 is TGTGCCAGCAGCTCGCCGGAGAGGGGCATGAACACTGAAGCTTTCTTT.

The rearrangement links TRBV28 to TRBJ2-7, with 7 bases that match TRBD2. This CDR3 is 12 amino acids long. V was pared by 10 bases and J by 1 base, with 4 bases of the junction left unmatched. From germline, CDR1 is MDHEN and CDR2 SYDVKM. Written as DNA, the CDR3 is TGTGCCACGGGGGAGGGTTCCTACGAGCAGTACTTC. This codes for CATGEGSYEQYF.

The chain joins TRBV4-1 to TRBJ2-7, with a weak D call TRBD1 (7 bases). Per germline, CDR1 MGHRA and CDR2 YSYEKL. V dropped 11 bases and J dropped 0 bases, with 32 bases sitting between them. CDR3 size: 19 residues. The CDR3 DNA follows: TGCGCCCCCAAGGGGGCAGGGGTGTTCCCCGCGACTAGCTCCTACGAGCAGTACTTC. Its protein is CAPKGAGVFPATSSYEQYF.

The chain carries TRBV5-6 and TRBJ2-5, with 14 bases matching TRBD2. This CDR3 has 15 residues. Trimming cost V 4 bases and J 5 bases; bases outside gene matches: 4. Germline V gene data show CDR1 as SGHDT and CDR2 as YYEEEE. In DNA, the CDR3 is TGTGCCAGCAGCCTGGGACTAGCGGGAGTGGAGACCCAGTACTTC. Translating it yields CASSLGLAGVETQYF.

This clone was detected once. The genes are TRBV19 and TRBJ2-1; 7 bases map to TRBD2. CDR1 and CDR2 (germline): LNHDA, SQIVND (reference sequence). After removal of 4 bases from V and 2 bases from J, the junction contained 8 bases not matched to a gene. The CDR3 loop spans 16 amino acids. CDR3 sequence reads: CASSTPGGTTYNEQFF. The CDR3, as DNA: TGTGCCAGTAGTACCCCCGGGGGGACCACCTACAATGAGCAGTTCTTC. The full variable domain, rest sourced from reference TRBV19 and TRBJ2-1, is DGGITQSPKYLFRKEGQNVTLSCEQNLNHDAMYWYRQDPGQGLRLIYYSQIVNDFQKGDIAEGYSVSREKKESFPLTVTSAQKNPTAFYLCASSTPGGTTYNEQFFGPGTRLTVL.

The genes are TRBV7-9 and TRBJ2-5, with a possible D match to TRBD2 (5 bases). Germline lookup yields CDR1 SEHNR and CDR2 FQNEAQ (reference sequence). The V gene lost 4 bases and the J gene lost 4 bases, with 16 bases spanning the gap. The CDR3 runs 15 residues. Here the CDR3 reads CASSSLTRDAETQYF. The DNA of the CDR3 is TGTGCCAGCAGCTCCCTAACCCGGGATGCAGAGACCCAGTACTTC.

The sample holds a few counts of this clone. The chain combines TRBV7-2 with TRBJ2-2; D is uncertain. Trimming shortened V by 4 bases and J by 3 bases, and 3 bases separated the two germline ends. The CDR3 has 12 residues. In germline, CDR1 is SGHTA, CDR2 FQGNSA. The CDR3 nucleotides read TGTGCCAGCAGCTCATACACCGGGGAGCTGTTTTTT. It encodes CASSSYTGELFF.